This is a list of T cell receptor beta chains from one sample in a study of spatial heterogeneity in lung cancer. TCRdb reprocessed the 5' RACE reads via MiXCR and lists one record per CDR3 protein. There are around 70,000 distinct CDR3 sequences in the sample; roughly 8.9% occur only once, and less than 2% lies in the top ten. This specimen consisted of PBMCs, obtained at follow-up. All receptors derive from a female donor with early-stage non-small cell lung cancer. CDR3s include the opening cysteine and the closing phenylalanine or tryptophan. The order of the fields is V gene, D gene, clone size, J gene, CDR3 protein, CDR3 DNA. D genes are given only for firm matches. Size is stated for part of the rows, as once, few or many counts, or as a class when the clone is expanded.

v_gene: TRBV15; d_gene: NA; abundance: many; j_gene: TRBJ2-7; CDR3aa: CATSRRVSYEQYF; CDR3nt: TGTGCCACCAGCAGAAGGGTTTCCTACGAGCAGTACTTC
v_gene: TRBV5-4; d_gene: NA; abundance: NA; j_gene: TRBJ1-2; CDR3aa: CASSATDNYGYTF; CDR3nt: TGTGCCAGCAGCGCGACTGATAACTATGGCTACACCTTC
v_gene: TRBV28; d_gene: TRBD1; abundance: many; j_gene: TRBJ1-5; CDR3aa: CASRQQGSNQPQHF; CDR3nt: TGTGCCAGCAGGCAACAGGGGTCAAATCAGCCCCAGCATTTT
v_gene: TRBV20-1; d_gene: NA; abundance: NA; j_gene: TRBJ2-3; CDR3aa: CSVTTPRLTDTQYF; CDR3nt: TGCAGTGTAACTACACCCCGGTTGACAGATACGCAGTATTTT
v_gene: TRBV15; d_gene: NA; abundance: NA; j_gene: TRBJ2-5; CDR3aa: CATSRDPGRQETQYF; CDR3nt: TGTGCCACCAGCAGAGATCCAGGGAGGCAAGAGACCCAGTACTTC
v_gene: TRBV29-1; d_gene: NA; abundance: many; j_gene: TRBJ2-7; CDR3aa: CSVEHGPGGMSFF; CDR3nt: TGCAGCGTTGAACACGGGCCCGGGGGCATGTCCTTCTTC
v_gene: TRBV20-1; d_gene: TRBD1; abundance: NA; j_gene: TRBJ1-2; CDR3aa: CSASSPVTGGNGYTF; CDR3nt: TGCAGTGCTAGTTCCCCCGTGACAGGGGGTAATGGCTACACCTTC
v_gene: TRBV6-1; d_gene: TRBD2; abundance: many; j_gene: TRBJ2-7; CDR3aa: CASKGTSIAYEQYF; CDR3nt: TGTGCCAGCAAAGGGACTAGCATTGCCTACGAGCAGTACTTC
v_gene: TRBV18; d_gene: TRBD1; abundance: many; j_gene: TRBJ2-7; CDR3aa: CASSRGQGVYEQYF; CDR3nt: TGTGCCAGCTCACGCGGACAGGGGGTCTACGAGCAGTACTTC
v_gene: TRBV6-6; d_gene: TRBD2; abundance: NA; j_gene: TRBJ2-7; CDR3aa: CASSYRTSGRVEQYF; CDR3nt: TGTGCCAGCAGTTACAGGACTAGCGGGAGGGTGGAGCAGTACTTC
v_gene: TRBV5-1; d_gene: NA; abundance: NA; j_gene: TRBJ2-3; CDR3aa: CASRITPTDTQYF; CDR3nt: TGCGCCAGCCGGATTACCCCCACAGATACGCAGTATTTT
v_gene: TRBV7-2; d_gene: TRBD2; abundance: NA; j_gene: TRBJ2-7; CDR3aa: CASSSWTSATYEQYF; CDR3nt: TGTGCCAGCAGCTCCTGGACTAGCGCGACCTACGAGCAGTACTTC
v_gene: TRBV3-1; d_gene: TRBD1; abundance: NA; j_gene: TRBJ1-1; CDR3aa: CASSLSRDREAFF; CDR3nt: TGTGCCAGCAGCCTATCCCGGGACAGGGAAGCTTTCTTT
v_gene: TRBV28; d_gene: NA; abundance: many; j_gene: TRBJ2-1; CDR3aa: CASSPPQAGNNEQFF; CDR3nt: TGTGCCAGCAGTCCCCCTCAGGCAGGGAACAATGAGCAGTTCTTC
v_gene: TRBV6-2/TRBV6-3; d_gene: NA; abundance: NA; j_gene: TRBJ1-2; CDR3aa: CASRDPFFYGYTF; CDR3nt: TGTGCCAGCAGAGACCCGTTTTTCTATGGCTACACCTTC
v_gene: TRBV18; d_gene: TRBD2; abundance: many; j_gene: TRBJ2-1; CDR3aa: CASSPLTPAGGSGEQFF; CDR3nt: TGTGCCAGCTCACCACTTACCCCAGCGGGAGGTTCCGGTGAGCAGTTCTTC
v_gene: TRBV7-3; d_gene: NA; abundance: many; j_gene: TRBJ2-1; CDR3aa: CASSLTVGDNEQFF; CDR3nt: TGTGCCAGCAGCTTAACGGTTGGGGACAATGAGCAGTTCTTC
v_gene: TRBV28; d_gene: TRBD2; abundance: many; j_gene: TRBJ2-5; CDR3aa: CASSALTSGRRAETQYF; CDR3nt: TGTGCCAGCAGTGCCCTGACTAGCGGGAGGAGGGCGGAGACCCAGTACTTC
v_gene: TRBV5-1; d_gene: NA; abundance: many; j_gene: TRBJ2-2; CDR3aa: CASSLRTDANTGELFF; CDR3nt: TGCGCCAGCAGCTTGCGGACAGACGCGAACACCGGGGAGCTGTTTTTT
v_gene: TRBV28; d_gene: NA; abundance: NA; j_gene: TRBJ1-5; CDR3aa: CASTNSNQPQHF; CDR3nt: TGTGCCAGCACTAATAGCAATCAGCCCCAGCATTTT
v_gene: TRBV3-1; d_gene: TRBD1; abundance: many; j_gene: TRBJ1-2; CDR3aa: CASSLNPGGPSGYTF; CDR3nt: TGTGCCAGCAGCCTAAATCCAGGGGGACCTTCGGGCTACACCTTC
v_gene: TRBV10-3; d_gene: NA; abundance: NA; j_gene: TRBJ2-5; CDR3aa: CAISESKVDTQYF; CDR3nt: TGTGCCATCAGTGAGTCAAAGGTTGATACCCAGTACTTC
v_gene: TRBV5-1; d_gene: NA; abundance: NA; j_gene: TRBJ2-1; CDR3aa: CASSLAISGEGVF; CDR3nt: TGCGCCAGCAGCTTGGCCATTTCCGGGGAAGGAGTCTTC
v_gene: TRBV7-8; d_gene: NA; abundance: many; j_gene: TRBJ2-5; CDR3aa: CASSLGWEETQYF; CDR3nt: TGTGCCAGCAGCTTAGGGTGGGAAGAGACCCAGTACTTC
v_gene: TRBV11-1; d_gene: NA; abundance: NA; j_gene: TRBJ1-1; CDR3aa: CATGRAEAFF; CDR3nt: TGTGCCACGGGGAGGGCTGAAGCTTTCTTT
v_gene: TRBV15; d_gene: TRBD1; abundance: many; j_gene: TRBJ2-5; CDR3aa: CATSRGDSQETQYF; CDR3nt: TGTGCCACCAGCAGAGGGGACAGCCAAGAGACCCAGTACTTC
v_gene: TRBV19; d_gene: NA; abundance: few; j_gene: TRBJ1-5; CDR3aa: CASVGGSGDQPQHF; CDR3nt: TGTGCCAGTGTGGGAGGATCAGGAGATCAGCCCCAGCATTTT
v_gene: TRBV19; d_gene: NA; abundance: many; j_gene: TRBJ2-1; CDR3aa: CASSGPYNEQFF; CDR3nt: TGTGCCAGTAGCGGTCCCTACAATGAGCAGTTCTTC
v_gene: TRBV6-6; d_gene: NA; abundance: many; j_gene: TRBJ1-2; CDR3aa: CASWTETAYGYTF; CDR3nt: TGTGCCAGCTGGACAGAGACAGCTTATGGCTACACCTTC
v_gene: TRBV7-2; d_gene: TRBD2; abundance: few; j_gene: TRBJ2-3; CDR3aa: CASSLSLAGGDTQYF; CDR3nt: TGTGCCAGCAGCTTAAGTCTAGCGGGAGGAGATACGCAGTATTTT
v_gene: TRBV20-1; d_gene: NA; abundance: NA; j_gene: TRBJ2-7; CDR3aa: CSARSTYEQYF; CDR3nt: TGCAGTGCTCGGTCGACCTACGAGCAGTACTTC
v_gene: TRBV7-6; d_gene: NA; abundance: many; j_gene: TRBJ1-4; CDR3aa: CASSLAPGSSFRYEKLFF; CDR3nt: TGTGCCAGCAGCTTAGCTCCGGGGTCCTCTTTCCGATATGAAAAACTGTTTTTT
v_gene: TRBV28; d_gene: NA; abundance: few; j_gene: TRBJ2-3; CDR3aa: CASSLSRGEGDTQYF; CDR3nt: TGTGCCAGCAGTTTATCGAGGGGCGAGGGAGATACGCAGTATTTT
v_gene: TRBV7-6; d_gene: NA; abundance: few; j_gene: TRBJ1-3; CDR3aa: CASSPKQGISGNTIYF; CDR3nt: TGTGCCAGCAGCCCCAAACAGGGAATCTCTGGAAACACCATATATTTT
v_gene: TRBV10-3; d_gene: TRBD1; abundance: many; j_gene: TRBJ2-5; CDR3aa: CAISESDGTGVETQYF; CDR3nt: TGTGCCATCAGTGAGTCGGACGGGACAGGGGTCGAGACCCAGTACTTC
v_gene: TRBV5-1; d_gene: NA; abundance: few; j_gene: TRBJ2-1; CDR3aa: CASSPSGEMYNEQFF; CDR3nt: TGCGCCAGCAGCCCTTCGGGGGAGATGTACAATGAGCAGTTCTTC
v_gene: TRBV5-1; d_gene: NA; abundance: many; j_gene: TRBJ2-7; CDR3aa: CASSLLGQAYEQYF; CDR3nt: TGCGCCAGCAGCTTGTTGGGGCAGGCCTACGAGCAGTACTTC
v_gene: TRBV4-1; d_gene: NA; abundance: many; j_gene: TRBJ2-1; CDR3aa: CASSQGASTRVYNEQFF; CDR3nt: TGCGCCAGCAGCCAAGGGGCGTCTACTCGGGTGTACAATGAGCAGTTCTTC
v_gene: TRBV20-1; d_gene: TRBD2; abundance: NA; j_gene: TRBJ2-1; CDR3aa: CSAPVQRDYNEQFF; CDR3nt: TGCAGTGCCCCGGTTCAGCGGGACTACAATGAGCAGTTCTTC
v_gene: TRBV29-1; d_gene: NA; abundance: NA; j_gene: TRBJ1-5; CDR3aa: CSVAQGKGQPQHF; CDR3nt: TGCAGCGTTGCCCAGGGGAAGGGGCAGCCCCAGCATTTT